The 30 T cell receptor beta chains reported below all come from one sample, sequenced in a study of monozygotic twins with inflammatory bowel disease. Following a re-call of the 5' RACE reads, TCRdb has one entry per CDR3 protein and lacks DNA. This sample's clone table lists around 380,000 distinct CDR3 sequences. Sequenced material: blood. The receptors shown here come from a human donor with ulcerative colitis or Crohn's disease, or a healthy co-twin of an affected twin (not recorded which).

This sequence joins TRBV28 and TRBJ1-1; TCRdb proposes TRBD1, but this gene call is untestable without DNA. There are 14 residues in the CDR3. Germline V gives CDR1 MDHEN, CDR2 SYDVKM. The CDR3 loop reads CASSAGGGILEAFF. The whole variable domain, filled in from reference TRBV28 and TRBJ1-1, reads DVKVTQSSRYLVKRTGEKVFLECVQDMDHENMFWYRQDPGLGLRLIYFSYDVKMKEKGDIPEGYSVSREKKERFSLILESASTNQTSMYLCASSAGGGILEAFFGQGTRLTVV.

The chain carries TRBV5-1 and TRBJ1-2; lacking DNA, the TRBD1 call made by TCRdb goes unchecked. This CDR3 region has 15 residues. CDR1 is SGHRS and CDR2 is YFSETQ in the germline V gene. The CDR3 protein is CASSLGQGGFYGYTF.

The V and J genes are TRBV11-2 and TRBJ2-7; lacking DNA, the TRBD1 call made by TCRdb goes unchecked. Germline lookup yields CDR1 SGHAT and CDR2 FQNNGV. The CDR3 totals 16 residues. The CDR3 sequence: CASSLDPGQGAYEQYF.

The rearrangement joins TRBV29-1 to TRBJ1-4; TCRdb's D call of TRBD1 is untestable without DNA. Germline values: CDR1 SQVTM, CDR2 ANQGSEA. This CDR3 spans 15 amino acids. Here the CDR3 reads CSAAYGTGDKEKLFF.

This chain connects TRBV20-1 to TRBJ2-5; there is no DNA to check the TCRdb D call of TRBD1. The CDR3 runs 16 residues. CDR1 and CDR2 from the germline V gene are DFQATT and SNEGSKA (reference sequence). This CDR3 reads CSARGVPGMWGETQYF.

V usage is TRBV7-6 and J usage is TRBJ2-1; the TCRdb D gene call, TRBD2, has no DNA to confirm it. CDR1 and CDR2 (germline): SGHVS, FNYEAQ. The CDR3 totals 17 residues. The CDR3 spells CASSSPWGTSNYNEQFF. The whole variable domain, remainder taken from reference TRBV7-6 and TRBJ2-1, is GAGVSQSPRYKVTKRGQDVALRCDPISGHVSLYWYRQALGQGPEFLTYFNYEAQQDKSGLPNDRFSAERPEGSISTLTIQRTEQRDSAMYRCASSSPWGTSNYNEQFFGPGTRLTVL.

The chain links TRBV7-2 to TRBJ2-3; TCRdb's D call of TRBD2 is untestable without DNA. From germline, CDR1 is SGHTA and CDR2 FQGNSA. The CDR3 contains 15 residues. CDR3 in amino acids: CDSSLTGGSTDTQYF.

The chain carries TRBV5-1 and TRBJ2-1; the D call of TRBD2 rests on TCRdb alone, since no DNA is present to check it. Germline loops: CDR1 SGHRS, CDR2 YFSETQ. The CDR3 covers 14 residues. The CDR3 loop is CASRGLAGGNEQFF.

The rearrangement uses TRBV28 and TRBJ2-2; the D call from TCRdb, TRBD1, cannot be confirmed without DNA. There are 15 residues in the CDR3. Germline CDR1 and CDR2: MDHEN and SYDVKM. The CDR3: CASEGGTVSTGELFF.

The chain has TRBV6-5 and TRBJ2-2; TCRdb lists TRBD1, though no DNA is available to test this call. The CDR3 covers 13 residues. The germline CDR1 and CDR2 sequences are MNHEY and SVGAGI. CDR3 residues: CASSPLDFRELFF.

The V call is TRBV19, the J call TRBJ2-1; with no DNA, the TCRdb D assignment of TRBD1 cannot be verified. The CDR3 is 18 residues long. From germline, CDR1 is LNHDA and CDR2 SQIVND (reference sequence). This CDR3 reads CASSIGVGRTGVYNEQFF.

The J gene is TRBJ2-7, the V gene TRBV7-2; absent DNA, TCRdb's TRBD1 call cannot be checked. Per the germline V gene, CDR1 is SGHTA and CDR2 is FQGNSA. The CDR3 is made up of 16 amino acids. The chain's CDR3 is CASSLVLWDKTYEQYF.

The V and J genes are TRBV6-5 and TRBJ2-7; as DNA is missing, the TRBD2 call by TCRdb cannot be tested. CDR3 size: 16 residues. The germline V gene has CDR1 MNHEY and CDR2 SVGAGI. The chain's CDR3 is CASSYSGVALNYEQYF.

This sequence joins TRBV15 and TRBJ1-4. The CDR3 consists of 14 residues. Germline V gene data show CDR1 as LNHNV and CDR2 as YYDKDF (reference sequence). CDR3 protein: CATKAGRVNEKLFF.

This sequence joins TRBV27 and TRBJ1-2. Germline CDR1 and CDR2: MNHEY and SMNVEV (reference sequence). The CDR3 contains 14 residues. CDR3: CASSLSAATPDYTF.

The chain recombines TRBV20-1 with TRBJ2-3. The CDR3 length is 14 residues. In germline, CDR1 is DFQATT, CDR2 SNEGSKA (reference sequence). The CDR3 protein is CSARPSSSTDTQYF.

This rearrangement joins TRBV5-5 to TRBJ1-6. The CDR3 is 13 residues long. The germline gives CDR1 SGHKS, CDR2 YYEKEE (reference sequence). This CDR3 is CASSLGDNSPLHF.

V is TRBV5-1 and J is TRBJ2-2; checking the TCRdb D call of TRBD1 is not possible without DNA. CDR3 length: 16 residues. Germline-derived CDR1 and CDR2 are SGHRS and YFSETQ. CDR3 sequence: CASSLETGAITGELFF.

The chain uses TRBV7-9 and TRBJ2-7; no DNA is available, so the TRBD2 call from TCRdb remains unchecked. Germline CDR1 reads SEHNR; CDR2 reads FQNEAQ (reference sequence). This CDR3 spans 13 amino acids. The chain's CDR3 is CASSLEVSREQYF.

The chain links TRBV6-1 to TRBJ2-1; the TRBD1 assignment by TCRdb is unverifiable without DNA. This CDR3 has 16 residues. Germline assignment: CDR1 MNHNS and CDR2 SASEGT. This chain's CDR3 is CASSLTGGATYNEQFF.

The V and J genes are TRBV11-2 and TRBJ1-6; TCRdb names TRBD1, which stays unverified in the absence of DNA. CDR3 length: 15 residues. From germline, CDR1 is SGHAT and CDR2 FQNNGV. The CDR3 here is CASSWTVVDSSPLHF.

The chain employs TRBV27 and TRBJ2-7; TCRdb selects TRBD2, and the lack of DNA leaves this call unchecked. The CDR3 covers 14 residues. The germline V gene encodes CDR1 MNHEY and CDR2 SMNVEV (reference sequence). CDR3 sequence reads: CASIKTSGSHEQYF.

The CDR3 region is CASSSPGVSDTQYF. This chain links TRBV28 with TRBJ2-3; absent DNA, TCRdb's TRBD1 call cannot be checked. Germline-derived CDR1 and CDR2 are MDHEN and SYDVKM. The CDR3 contains 14 residues.

The chain couples TRBV5-1 to TRBJ2-3. Germline loops: CDR1 SGHRS, CDR2 YFSETQ. The CDR3 runs to 14 residues. CDR3 loop: CASSLGLDSDTQYF.

The V call is TRBV6-1, the J call TRBJ1-2; the TCRdb D gene call, TRBD1, has no DNA to confirm it. Germline-derived CDR1 and CDR2 are MNHNS and SASEGT. The CDR3 has 16 residues. The CDR3 protein is CASRTGTGMIWYGYTF.

This chain links TRBV7-2 with TRBJ2-1. Germline V gene sequence: CDR1 SGHTA, CDR2 FQGNSA. CDR3 length: 15 residues. The CDR3 sequence is CASSLDTRSYNEQFF.

The gene calls are TRBV18 and TRBJ2-1; as DNA is missing, the TRBD2 call by TCRdb cannot be tested. Germline V gives CDR1 KGHSH, CDR2 LQKENI. This CDR3 spans 16 amino acids. This CDR3 is CASSPYVAGGGNEQFF.

V gene TRBV5-5 combines with J gene TRBJ1-2; without DNA, the TCRdb call of TRBD1 cannot be checked. This CDR3 comprises 14 residues. From germline, CDR1 is SGHKS and CDR2 YYEKEE (reference sequence). The CDR3 protein is CASSPSGGVYGYTF.

V usage is TRBV4-1 and J usage is TRBJ1-3; checking the TCRdb D call of TRBD1 is not possible without DNA. CDR1 and CDR2 (germline): MGHRA, YSYEKL. The CDR3 loop spans 15 amino acids. CDR3 residues: CASSRPGSLGNTIYF.

The CDR3 sequence is CASSSGQGMMQEKLFF. J is TRBJ1-4 and V is TRBV27; TCRdb's D call of TRBD1 is untestable without DNA. CDR1 MNHEY and CDR2 SMNVEV come from the germline V gene (reference sequence). This CDR3 comprises 16 residues. Together with reference TRBV27 and TRBJ1-4, the CDR3 gives the full variable domain: EAQVTQNPRYLITVTGKKLTVTCSQNMNHEYMSWYRQDPGLGLRQIYYSMNVEVTDKGDVPEGYKVSRKEKRNFPLILESPSPNQTSLYFCASSSGQGMMQEKLFFGSGTQLSVL.